This entry lists 26 T cell receptor beta chains sequenced from one sample in a study of spatial heterogeneity in lung cancer. TCRdb reprocessed the 5' RACE reads via MiXCR and lists one record per CDR3 protein. Seen here are approximately 52,000 distinct CDR3 sequences, roughly 7% observed once, and the top ten hold about 2.6%. Documented time point: sample taken at primary tumor resection. The input material, whole RNA from tumor, nontumor lung or frozen PBMC, was sequenced unsorted. Sequencing was performed on PBMCs, taken at surgery. Source of these receptors: a female donor with early-stage non-small cell lung cancer.

This clonotype came up many times. The chain employs TRBV28 and TRBJ1-1; no clear D. Trimming took 3 bases from V and 6 from J, leaving 5 bases between them. CDR3 length: 11 amino acids. Looked up from germline, CDR1 is MDHEN and CDR2 is SYDVKM. This CDR3 is CASSFSSEAFF. The CDR3 bases are TGTGCCAGCAGTTTTTCCTCTGAAGCTTTCTTT.

This clonotype was observed many times. V is TRBV20-1 and J is TRBJ1-5, with D perhaps TRBD1 (6 bases). V dropped 3 bases and J dropped 1 base, with 16 bases sitting between them. Looked up from germline, CDR1 is DFQATT and CDR2 is SNEGSKA (reference sequence). This CDR3 is built from 16 residues. CDR3 in DNA: TGCAGTGCTAGCGCTATCGGGGGGGCGAGCAATCAGCCCCAGCATTTT. It translates to CSASAIGGASNQPQHF.

This clonotype was seen ten or more times. The chain joins TRBV24-1 to TRBJ2-4; either TRBD1 or TRBD2 may supply D (6 bases each). Germline V gene lookup returns CDR1 KGHDR and CDR2 SFDVKD. Trimming took off 9 bases at V and 5 bases at J, with 16 bases between the two ends. This CDR3 has 14 residues. As DNA, the CDR3 is TGTGCCACCCCTAGGAGGGACAAAGAAAACATTCAGTACTTC. Protein product: CATPRRDKENIQYF.

This clonotype showed up many times. The DNA is omitted, as the CDR3 cannot be located on it reliably, and the CDR3 follows TCRdb's listing. The V gene is TRBV29-1, the J gene TRBJ2-1; the table's D call, TRBD1, was not checked against the DNA. Germline CDR1 and CDR2: SQVTM and ANQGSEA. The CDR3 adds up to 10 amino acids, both ends counted. The CDR3: CSVGQGAIIF.

The chain couples TRBV12-3 or TRBV12-4 to TRBJ1-3; D not certain. The V gene lost 6 bases and the J gene lost 0 bases, with 12 bases spanning the gap. There are 15 residues in the CDR3. The CDR3 protein is CASSPRTDSGNTIYF. DNA for the CDR3: TGTGCCAGCAGCCCGAGGACGGACTCTGGAAACACCATATATTTT.

This clonotype was counted many times. V and J are TRBV7-9 and TRBJ1-1; D ambiguous. V was pared by 7 bases and J by 1 base, with 10 bases between. Germline V CDR1 and CDR2: SEHNR, FQNEAQ (reference sequence). The CDR3 contains 13 residues. The CDR3 reads CASNPSGNTEAFF. For the CDR3, the DNA is TGTGCCAGCAACCCCTCGGGGAACACTGAAGCTTTCTTT.

This clonotype appeared many times. The V call is TRBV2, the J call TRBJ2-5; D call uncertain. The CDR3 consists of 13 residues. Trimming left V 3 bases short and J 2 bases short, with 7 bases between. From germline, CDR1 is SNHLY and CDR2 FYNNEI. The CDR3 here is CASSDWTQETQYF. CDR3 in DNA: TGTGCCAGCAGTGATTGGACGCAAGAGACCCAGTACTTC.

At least ten counts were recorded for this clonotype. This chain uses TRBV10-3 with TRBJ1-2; D is uncertain. V dropped 2 bases and J dropped 7 bases, with 5 bases sitting between them. Germline values: CDR1 ENHRY, CDR2 SYGVKD. This CDR3 is built from 11 residues. CDR3 residues: CAISEGFGYTF. The CDR3 DNA sequence: TGTGCCATCAGTGAGGGTTTTGGCTACACCTTC.

This clonotype was recorded many times. The chain recombines TRBV20-1 with TRBJ2-3, with D possibly matching TRBD1 (5 bases). The CDR3 consists of 15 residues. V was shortened by 0 bases and J by 0 bases, with 10 bases between the two germline ends. Looked up from germline, CDR1 is DFQATT and CDR2 is SNEGSKA (reference sequence). The CDR3 nucleotides read TGCAGTGCTAGAGAGGGTGCAGGGAGCACAGATACGCAGTATTTT. Protein: CSAREGAGSTDTQYF.

This clonotype was picked up a small number of times. V and J are TRBV6-6 and TRBJ2-1; no clear D. V lost 6 bases, J lost 8 bases, and 5 bases lay in between. The V gene's germline CDR1 is MNHNY and CDR2 SVGAGI (reference sequence). This CDR3 is built from 10 residues. The CDR3 nucleotides read TGTGCCAGCAGGGGGTATGAGCAGTTCTTC. Translating it yields CASRGYEQFF.

The J gene is TRBJ2-5, the V gene TRBV7-2; TRBD2 agrees at 12 bases. V lost 5 bases, J lost 7 bases, and 8 bases stayed unmatched. Germline assignment: CDR1 SGHTA and CDR2 FQGNSA. This CDR3 contains 15 residues. Here the CDR3 DNA reads TGTGCCAGCAGCCCGCGACTAGCGGGGGCGGCGACCCAGTACTTC. Protein sequence: CASSPRLAGAATQYF. Supplemented by reference TRBV7-2 and TRBJ2-5, the full variable domain reads GAGVSQSPSNKVTEKGKDVELRCDPISGHTALYWYRQSLGQGLEFLIYFQGNSAPDKSGLPSDRFSAERTGGSVSTLTIQRTQQEDSAVYLCASSPRLAGAATQYFGPGTRLLVL.

This clonotype was seen at least ten times. The V and J genes are TRBV2 and TRBJ1-5, with 7 positions matching TRBD1. This CDR3 is built from 18 residues. The germline V gene has CDR1 SNHLY and CDR2 FYNNEI. The trim removed 2 bases at V and 0 bases at J, leaving 10 bases unmatched. The CDR3 DNA is TGTGCCAGCAGTGAATTAGGGACAGCTATCTTTAGCAATCAGCCCCAGCATTTT. Translated: CASSELGTAIFSNQPQHF.

Ten or more counts support this clonotype. The J gene is TRBJ2-1, the V gene TRBV2; no firm D call. The germline gives CDR1 SNHLY, CDR2 FYNNEI. The length of the CDR3 is 15 residues. The ends were cut back, 8 bases at V and 5 bases at J, with 19 bases in the middle. The CDR3 here is CASPRGSPLDNEQFF. The CDR3 region has the DNA TGTGCCAGCCCCCGCGGCAGTCCCCTCGACAATGAGCAGTTCTTC.

This clonotype was recorded many times. J is TRBJ1-3 and V is TRBV7-3; a weak D match, TRBD1 (5 bases). V was cut by 2 bases and J by 0 bases, with 8 bases left in between. The germline CDR1 and CDR2 sequences are SGHTA and FQGTGA. The CDR3 runs to 15 residues. The DNA for the CDR3 is TGTGCCAGCAGCTTACAGGGAAGCTCTGGAAACACCATATATTTT. This translates into CASSLQGSSGNTIYF.

Ten or more counts support this clonotype. The rearrangement joins TRBV10-3 to TRBJ2-3, with a weak D call TRBD2 (7 bases). This CDR3 contains 14 residues. V lost 4 bases to trimming and J lost 1 base, with 9 bases between them. The germline gives CDR1 ENHRY, CDR2 SYGVKD. Here the CDR3 DNA reads TGTGCCATCAGTGCGGGGGGCGGCACAGATACGCAGTATTTT. Residues: CAISAGGGTDTQYF.

The V and J genes are TRBV10-3 and TRBJ2-7; D not certain. The length of the CDR3 is 12 residues. Germline V lookup: CDR1 ENHRY, CDR2 SYGVKD. Trimming cost V 0 bases and J 3 bases, with 3 bases left between them. CDR3 nucleotides: TGTGCCATCAGTGAGTCCGACTACGAGCAGTACTTC. Amino acids: CAISESDYEQYF.

This clonotype was seen ten or more times. V usage is TRBV5-5 and J usage is TRBJ2-7, with TRBD1 matching over 9 bases. This CDR3 has 15 amino acids. CDR1 and CDR2 (germline): SGHKS, YYEKEE (reference sequence). The junction had 9 bases not matched to a gene; V was cut back by 2 bases and J by 6 bases. The DNA for the CDR3 is TGTGCCAGCAGCTTCCAGGACAGGGGTTGGGGCGAGCAGTACTTC. Translated: CASSFQDRGWGEQYF.

In this sample, this clonotype turned up a few times. V and J are TRBV29-1 and TRBJ2-7; TRBD1 matches 7 bases. The germline gives CDR1 SQVTM, CDR2 ANQGSEA. The CDR3 contains 13 residues. V lost 6 bases and J lost 1; bases outside the gene matches: 6. CDR3 protein: CSVARTGSYEQYF. The CDR3 DNA reads TGCAGCGTAGCTCGGACAGGTTCCTACGAGCAGTACTTC.

The sample holds many counts of this clonotype. The chain recombines TRBV19 with TRBJ1-5; D remains ambiguous. Germline V gene sequence: CDR1 LNHDA, CDR2 SQIVND (reference sequence). V was cut by 7 bases and J by 3 bases, with 16 bases left in between. The CDR3 is 15 amino acids. The CDR3 DNA follows: TGTGCCAGTACCCCTGATGCGGGGTTCAATCAGCCCCAGCATTTT. It is translated as CASTPDAGFNQPQHF.

The table lists this clonotype with many counts. This chain links TRBV28 with TRBJ1-1; TRBD1 matches 7 bases. CDR1 is MDHEN, CDR2 SYDVKM, per germline. The V gene end was trimmed by 3 bases and the J gene end by 4 bases; junction bases not matched to a gene: 5. The CDR3 extends over 14 amino acids. CDR3 protein: CASSLGQRPTEAFF. Here the CDR3 DNA reads TGTGCCAGCAGTTTGGGACAGCGCCCCACTGAAGCTTTCTTT.

Ten or more counts support this clonotype. The chain couples TRBV13 to TRBJ2-7; D is possibly TRBD2 (5 bases). Germline CDR1 is PRHDT and CDR2 is FYEKMQ (reference sequence). The V gene lost 5 bases and the J gene lost 9 bases, with 17 bases spanning the gap. There are 13 residues in the CDR3. The CDR3 DNA sequence: TGTGCCAGCAGCCAGCCCGGGATTGAAGGGCAGTACTTC. Translation: CASSQPGIEGQYF.

The sample holds many counts of this clonotype. The CDR3: CSVEGGGTQYF. DNA for the CDR3: TGCAGCGTTGAGGGGGGTGGGACCCAGTACTTC. The rearrangement links TRBV29-1 to TRBJ2-5; D might be TRBD2 (6 bases). Germline V gene lookup returns CDR1 SQVTM and CDR2 ANQGSEA. This CDR3 region has 11 residues. V was shortened by 3 bases and J by 7 bases, with 9 bases between the two germline ends.

This clonotype was detected ten times or more. The chain uses TRBV5-1 and TRBJ2-3; possibly TRBD1 for D (6 bases). V was clipped by 0 bases and J by 6 bases, with 17 bases between them. The CDR3 contains 16 residues. Germline CDR1 is SGHRS and CDR2 is YFSETQ. The CDR3 loop reads CASSLAGAWPGDTQYF. CDR3 DNA: TGCGCCAGCAGCTTGGCAGGGGCTTGGCCAGGGGATACGCAGTATTTT.

This clonotype was seen many times. In nucleotides, the CDR3 is TGTGCCAGCAGTGACGGGACAGGGTTCGGTCGCGAGCAGTACTTC. This encodes CASSDGTGFGREQYF. J is TRBJ2-7 and V is TRBV6-2 or TRBV6-3, with 9 bases matching TRBD1. This CDR3 comprises 15 residues. Unmatched junction bases numbered 11, after V lost 5 bases and J lost 6 bases. Germline lookup yields CDR1 MNHEY and CDR2 SVGEGT.

This rearrangement joins TRBV6-1 to TRBJ2-1, with no clear D. This CDR3 comprises 16 residues. Trimming took off 4 bases at V and 2 bases at J, with 15 bases between the two ends. The germline V gene encodes CDR1 MNHNS and CDR2 SASEGT. The CDR3 here is CASSVQDLTPYNEQFF. The CDR3 nucleotides read TGTGCCAGCAGTGTACAAGACCTCACCCCCTACAATGAGCAGTTCTTC.

The V gene is TRBV12-3 or TRBV12-4, the J gene TRBJ1-6; a possible D gene is TRBD1 (6 bases). CDR3 length: 20 amino acids. Trimming removed 0 bases from V and 0 bases from J, with 18 bases in between. This chain's CDR3 is CASSLARSDSVSSYNSPLHF. CDR3 nucleotides: TGTGCCAGCAGTTTAGCTCGTTCGGACAGCGTAAGCTCCTATAATTCACCCCTCCACTTT.